The T cell receptor (beta chain) under discussion was sequenced for a study of blood T cell repertoires in COVID-19. Study information: Sources were T cells, B-cell-depleted T cells, or PBMCs; the material itself was cDNA or gDNA.

Germline V gives CDR1 ENHRY, CDR2 SYGVKD. The CDR3 covers 17 residues. J lost 1 base, V lost 10 bases, and 13 bases had no gene match. Authors' processing steps: Estimation of nucleated cell counts relied on the amplification of reference gene primers. Assay used: immunoSEQ multiplex PCR; TCRdb lists only in-frame clones, some missing. V and J calls and clone size are those listed in that table; D and trimming were worked out from the DNA. The data contain more than 200,000 clones, under 90% of them singletons. The study assigned cohorts using participant-reported clinical history. Recovery among Cohort 3 donors was established by two negative PCRs, clearance, or symptom resolution.

The chain joins TRBV10-3 to TRBJ2-2; 9 bases match TRBD2. Sequences were obtained from PBMCs or T cells enriched from blood (not recorded which). This receptor was obtained from a man aged 35 to 55 who had recovered from COVID-19. CDR3 DNA: TGTGCCACCACGACTTTGCGGGGGGGCATGAACACCGGGGAGCTGTTTTTT. It translates to CATTTLRGGMNTGELFF.